This T cell receptor (beta chain) was captured in a study of graft-versus-host responses after intestinal transplantation. Study-wide points: Early post-transplant HvG declines showed an association with peak circulating GvH clone levels.

The CDR3 has 15 amino acids. The V gene end was trimmed by 5 bases and the J gene end by 2 bases; junction bases not matched to a gene: 4. Per germline, CDR1 PRHDT and CDR2 FYEKMQ (reference sequence). Only in-frame clones appear in the TCRdb table, and some are missing; sequencing was by immunoSEQ multiplex PCR. The profile shows approximately 82,000 clones, about 93% of them singletons. Points on this clone: Its antigen is as yet unknown.

The sequence came from a human donor who was the organ donor for an intestinal transplant. Sequencing used unstimulated CD8+ T cells sorted from spleen or lymph node cells, obtained before transplant. The chain carries TRBV13 and TRBJ1-2; 11 nucleotides match TRBD1. CDR3 nucleotides: TGTGCCAGCAGCATCCGGGACAGGGGGAACTATGGCTACACCTTC. Encoded protein: CASSIRDRGNYGYTF.